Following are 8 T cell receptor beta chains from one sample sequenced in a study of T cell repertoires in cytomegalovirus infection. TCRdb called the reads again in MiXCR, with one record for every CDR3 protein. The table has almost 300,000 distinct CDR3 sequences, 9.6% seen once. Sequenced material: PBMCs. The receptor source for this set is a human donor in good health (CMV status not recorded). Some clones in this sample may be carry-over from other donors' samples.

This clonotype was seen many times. CDR3 DNA sequence: TGTGCCAGCAGTTACGGGGACAGGAGCAATCAGCCCCAGCATTTT. Residues: CASSYGDRSNQPQHF. This chain links TRBV6-6 with TRBJ1-5; TRBD1 matches at 8 bases. This CDR3 comprises 15 residues. Germline V lookup: CDR1 MNHNY, CDR2 SVGAGI (reference sequence). J was trimmed by 1 base and V by 2 bases; bases with no gene match: 1.

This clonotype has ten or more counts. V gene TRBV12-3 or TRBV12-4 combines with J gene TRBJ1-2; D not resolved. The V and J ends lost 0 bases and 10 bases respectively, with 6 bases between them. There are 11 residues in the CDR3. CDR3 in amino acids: CASSLAQFYTF. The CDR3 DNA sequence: TGTGCCAGCAGTTTAGCCCAATTCTACACCTTC.

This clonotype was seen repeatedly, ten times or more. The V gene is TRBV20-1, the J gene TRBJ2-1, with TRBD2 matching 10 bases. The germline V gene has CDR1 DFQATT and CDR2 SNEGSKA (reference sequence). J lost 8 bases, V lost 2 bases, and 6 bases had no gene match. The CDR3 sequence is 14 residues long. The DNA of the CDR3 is TGCAGTGCTAGACCCGGAGCGGGGGGGGATGAGCAGTTCTTC. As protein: CSARPGAGGDEQFF.

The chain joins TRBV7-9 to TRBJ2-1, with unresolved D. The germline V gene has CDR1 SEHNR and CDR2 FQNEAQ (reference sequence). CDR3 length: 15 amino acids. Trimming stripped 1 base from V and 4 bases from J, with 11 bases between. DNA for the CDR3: TGTGCCAGCAGCTTAGGGCGATCTGCATACAATGAGCAGTTCTTC. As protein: CASSLGRSAYNEQFF.

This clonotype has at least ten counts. DNA for the CDR3: TGTGCCATCAGTGGGACACAGGGGCCCAATCAGCCCCAGCATTTT. It specifies CAISGTQGPNQPQHF. The chain joins TRBV10-3 to TRBJ1-5, with TRBD1 matching 7 bases. The CDR3 consists of 15 residues. CDR1 ENHRY and CDR2 SYGVKD come from the germline V gene. Trimming at V came to 4 bases and at J to 3 bases, leaving 6 bases not matched to a gene.

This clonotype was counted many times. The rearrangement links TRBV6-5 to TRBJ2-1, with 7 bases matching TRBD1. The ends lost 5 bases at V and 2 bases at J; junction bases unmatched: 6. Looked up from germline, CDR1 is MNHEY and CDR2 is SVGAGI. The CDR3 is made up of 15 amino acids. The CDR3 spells CASSPYQGAYNEQFF. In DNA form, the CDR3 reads TGTGCCAGCAGTCCCTACCAGGGGGCCTACAATGAGCAGTTCTTC.

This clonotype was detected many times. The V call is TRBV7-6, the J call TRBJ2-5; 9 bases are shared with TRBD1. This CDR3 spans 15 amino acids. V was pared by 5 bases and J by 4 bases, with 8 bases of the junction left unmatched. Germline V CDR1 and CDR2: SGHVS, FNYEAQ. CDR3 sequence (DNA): TGTGCCAGCAGCCCTCGGACAGGGGTCGGAGAGACCCAGTACTTC. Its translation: CASSPRTGVGETQYF. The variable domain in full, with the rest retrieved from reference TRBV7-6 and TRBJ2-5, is GAGVSQSPRYKVTKRGQDVALRCDPISGHVSLYWYRQALGQGPEFLTYFNYEAQQDKSGLPNDRFSAERPEGSISTLTIQRTEQRDSAMYRCASSPRTGVGETQYFGPGTRLLVL.

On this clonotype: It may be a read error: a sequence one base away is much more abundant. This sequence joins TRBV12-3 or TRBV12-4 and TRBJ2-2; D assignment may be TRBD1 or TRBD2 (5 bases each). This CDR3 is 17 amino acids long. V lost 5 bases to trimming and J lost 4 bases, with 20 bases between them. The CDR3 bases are TGTGCCAGCAGTCGGGACCAAAACCCCACTTTCACCGGGGAGCTGTTTTTT. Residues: CASSRDQNPTFTGELFF.